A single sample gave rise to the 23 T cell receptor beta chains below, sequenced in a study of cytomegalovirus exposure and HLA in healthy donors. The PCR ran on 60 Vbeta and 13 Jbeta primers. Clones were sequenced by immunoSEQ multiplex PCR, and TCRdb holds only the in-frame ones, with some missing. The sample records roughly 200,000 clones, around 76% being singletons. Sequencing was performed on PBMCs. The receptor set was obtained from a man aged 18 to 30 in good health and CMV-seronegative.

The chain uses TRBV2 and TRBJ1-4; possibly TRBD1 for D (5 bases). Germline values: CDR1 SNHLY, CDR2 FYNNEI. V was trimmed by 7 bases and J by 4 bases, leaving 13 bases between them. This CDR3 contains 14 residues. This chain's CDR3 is CASTPGLGNEKLFF. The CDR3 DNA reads TGTGCCAGCACTCCGGGACTCGGTAATGAAAAACTGTTTTTT.

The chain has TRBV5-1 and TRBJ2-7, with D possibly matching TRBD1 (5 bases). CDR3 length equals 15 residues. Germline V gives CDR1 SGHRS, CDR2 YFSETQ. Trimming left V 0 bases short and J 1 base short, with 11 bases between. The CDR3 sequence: CASSLGGAASYEQYF. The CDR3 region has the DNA TGCGCCAGCAGCTTGGGGGGCGCGGCATCCTACGAGCAGTACTTC.

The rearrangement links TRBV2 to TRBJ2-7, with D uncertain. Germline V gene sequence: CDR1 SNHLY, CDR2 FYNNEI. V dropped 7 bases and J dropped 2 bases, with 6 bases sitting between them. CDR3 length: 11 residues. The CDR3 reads CASTSAYEQYF. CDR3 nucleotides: TGTGCCAGCACCTCGGCCTACGAGCAGTACTTC.

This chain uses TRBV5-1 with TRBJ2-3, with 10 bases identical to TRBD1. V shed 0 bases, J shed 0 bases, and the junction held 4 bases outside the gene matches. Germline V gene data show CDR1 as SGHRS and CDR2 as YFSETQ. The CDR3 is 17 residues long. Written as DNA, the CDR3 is TGCGCCAGCAGCTTGGAAGACAGGGGGCCCAGCACAGATACGCAGTATTTT. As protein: CASSLEDRGPSTDTQYF.

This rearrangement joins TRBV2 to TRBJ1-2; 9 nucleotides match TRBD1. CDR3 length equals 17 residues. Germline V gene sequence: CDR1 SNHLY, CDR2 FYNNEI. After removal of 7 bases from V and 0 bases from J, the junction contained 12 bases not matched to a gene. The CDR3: CASTPYRGRGANYGYTF. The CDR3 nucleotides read TGTGCCAGCACCCCATACAGGGGGCGCGGAGCTAACTATGGCTACACCTTC.

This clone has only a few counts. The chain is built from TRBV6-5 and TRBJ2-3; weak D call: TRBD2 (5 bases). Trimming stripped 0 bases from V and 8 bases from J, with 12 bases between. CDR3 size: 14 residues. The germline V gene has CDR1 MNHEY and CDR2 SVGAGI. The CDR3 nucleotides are TGTGCCAGCAGTTACTCGGGCACCCGGGGTACGCAGTATTTT. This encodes CASSYSGTRGTQYF.

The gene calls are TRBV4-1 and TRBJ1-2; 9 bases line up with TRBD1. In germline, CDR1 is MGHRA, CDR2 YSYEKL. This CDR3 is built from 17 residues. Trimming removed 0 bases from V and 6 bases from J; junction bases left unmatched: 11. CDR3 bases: TGCGCCAGCAGCCAAGATTGGGGGTCAACAGGGGGCAATGGCTACACCTTC. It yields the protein CASSQDWGSTGGNGYTF.

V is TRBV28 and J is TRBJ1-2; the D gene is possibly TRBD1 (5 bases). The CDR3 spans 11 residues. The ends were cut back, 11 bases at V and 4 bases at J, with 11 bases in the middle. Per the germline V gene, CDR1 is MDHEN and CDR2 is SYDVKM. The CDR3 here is CALGGAYGYTF. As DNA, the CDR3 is TGTGCCCTCGGGGGAGCCTATGGCTACACCTTC.

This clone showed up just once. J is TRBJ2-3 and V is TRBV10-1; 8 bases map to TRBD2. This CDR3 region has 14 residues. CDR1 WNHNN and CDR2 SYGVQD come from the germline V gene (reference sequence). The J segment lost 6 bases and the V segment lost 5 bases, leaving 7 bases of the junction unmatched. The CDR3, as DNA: TGCGCCAGCAGTCCTTCCGCGGGGGGTGATACGCAGTATTTT. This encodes CASSPSAGGDTQYF.

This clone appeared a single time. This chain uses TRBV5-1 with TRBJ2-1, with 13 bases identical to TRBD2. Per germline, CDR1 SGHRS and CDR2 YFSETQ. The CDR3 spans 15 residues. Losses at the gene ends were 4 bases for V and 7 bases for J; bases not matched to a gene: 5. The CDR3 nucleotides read TGCGCCAGCAGCCCGACGGGACTAGCGGGAAATGAGCAGTTCTTC. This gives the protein CASSPTGLAGNEQFF.

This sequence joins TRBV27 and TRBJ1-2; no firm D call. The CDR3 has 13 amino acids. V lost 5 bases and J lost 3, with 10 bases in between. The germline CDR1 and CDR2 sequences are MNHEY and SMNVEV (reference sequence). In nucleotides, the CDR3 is TGTGCCAGCAGTCACAATAATTACTATGGCTACACCTTC. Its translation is CASSHNNYYGYTF.

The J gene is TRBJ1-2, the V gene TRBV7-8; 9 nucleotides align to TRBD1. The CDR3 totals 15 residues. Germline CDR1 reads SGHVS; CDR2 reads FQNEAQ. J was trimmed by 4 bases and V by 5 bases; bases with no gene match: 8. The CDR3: CASSHTRDRAYGYTF. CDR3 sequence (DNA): TGTGCCAGCAGCCACACCCGGGACAGGGCCTATGGCTACACCTTC.

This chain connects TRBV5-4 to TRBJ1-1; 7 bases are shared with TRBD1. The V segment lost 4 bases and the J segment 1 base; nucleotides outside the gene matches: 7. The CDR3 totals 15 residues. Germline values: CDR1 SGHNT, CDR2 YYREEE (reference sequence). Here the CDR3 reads CASSPTGQTNTEAFF. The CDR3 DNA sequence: TGTGCCAGCAGCCCCACGGGACAGACGAACACTGAAGCTTTCTTT.

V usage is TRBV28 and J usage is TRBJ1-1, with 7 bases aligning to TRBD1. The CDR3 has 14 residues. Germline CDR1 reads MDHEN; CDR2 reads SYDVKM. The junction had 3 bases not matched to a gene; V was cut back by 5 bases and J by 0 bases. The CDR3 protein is CASSLTGLNTEAFF. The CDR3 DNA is TGTGCCAGCAGTCTGACAGGGCTGAACACTGAAGCTTTCTTT. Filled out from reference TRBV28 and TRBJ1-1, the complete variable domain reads DVKVTQSSRYLVKRTGEKVFLECVQDMDHENMFWYRQDPGLGLRLIYFSYDVKMKEKGDIPEGYSVSREKKERFSLILESASTNQTSMYLCASSLTGLNTEAFFGQGTRLTVV.

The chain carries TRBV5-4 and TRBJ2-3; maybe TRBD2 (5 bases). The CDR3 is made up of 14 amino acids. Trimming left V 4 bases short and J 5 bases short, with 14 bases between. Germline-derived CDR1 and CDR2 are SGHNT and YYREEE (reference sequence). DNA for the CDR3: TGTGCCAGCAGCCCCTGGACCGGGGAAGATACGCAGTATTTT. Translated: CASSPWTGEDTQYF. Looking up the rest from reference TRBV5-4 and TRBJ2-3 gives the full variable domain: ETGVTQSPTHLIKTRGQQVTLRCSSQSGHNTVSWYQQALGQGPQFIFQYYREEENGRGNFPPRFSGLQFPNYSSELNVNALELDDSALYLCASSPWTGEDTQYFGPGTRLTVL.

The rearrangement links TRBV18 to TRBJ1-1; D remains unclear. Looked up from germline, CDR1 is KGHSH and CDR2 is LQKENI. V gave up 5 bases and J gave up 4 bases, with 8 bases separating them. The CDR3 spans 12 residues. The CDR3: CASSSLSTEAFF. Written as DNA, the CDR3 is TGTGCCAGCTCATCCTTGAGCACTGAAGCTTTCTTT.

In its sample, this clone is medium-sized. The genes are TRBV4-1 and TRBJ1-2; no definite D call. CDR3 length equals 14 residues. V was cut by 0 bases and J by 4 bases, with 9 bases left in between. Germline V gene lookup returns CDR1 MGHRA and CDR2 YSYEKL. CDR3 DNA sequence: TGCGCCAGCAGCCAAGATCTGGGAGTCTATGGCTACACCTTC. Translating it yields CASSQDLGVYGYTF.

The CDR3 DNA follows: TGTGCCAGCAGTGCGAGGGCCGATTCACCCCTCCACTTT. Translating gives CASSARADSPLHF. The V and J genes are TRBV6-1 and TRBJ1-6, with unresolved D. Trimming left V 4 bases short and J 8 bases short, with 9 bases between. Germline-derived CDR1 and CDR2 are MNHNS and SASEGT. The CDR3 sequence is 13 residues long.

For the CDR3, the DNA is TGTGCCAGCAGGACAGGGACAGGAAACACCATATATTTT. Its protein is CASRTGTGNTIYF. The rearrangement joins TRBV28 to TRBJ1-3; TRBD1 matches 7 bases. J lost 4 bases, V lost 6 bases, and 3 bases had no gene match. CDR3 size: 13 residues. CDR1 and CDR2 (germline): MDHEN, SYDVKM.

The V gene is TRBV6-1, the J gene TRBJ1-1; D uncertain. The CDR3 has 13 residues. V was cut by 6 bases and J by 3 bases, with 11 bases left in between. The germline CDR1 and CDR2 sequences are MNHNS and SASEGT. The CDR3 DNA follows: TGTGCCAGCAGAGCTACCGGGGACACTGAAGCTTTCTTT. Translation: CASRATGDTEAFF.

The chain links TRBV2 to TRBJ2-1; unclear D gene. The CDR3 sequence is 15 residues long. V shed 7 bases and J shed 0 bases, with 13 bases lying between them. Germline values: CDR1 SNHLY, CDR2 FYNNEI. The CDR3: CASKLTRSSYNEQFF. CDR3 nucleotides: TGTGCCAGCAAGTTAACCCGGAGCTCCTACAATGAGCAGTTCTTC.

CDR3: CSVEITADTEAFF. The DNA for the CDR3 is TGCAGCGTTGAAATCACCGCGGACACTGAAGCTTTCTTT. This chain connects TRBV29-1 to TRBJ1-1, with D unresolved. The germline V and J ends were trimmed by 2 bases and 3 bases, with 10 bases remaining between them. Germline CDR1 SQVTM, CDR2 ANQGSEA. This CDR3 region has 13 residues.

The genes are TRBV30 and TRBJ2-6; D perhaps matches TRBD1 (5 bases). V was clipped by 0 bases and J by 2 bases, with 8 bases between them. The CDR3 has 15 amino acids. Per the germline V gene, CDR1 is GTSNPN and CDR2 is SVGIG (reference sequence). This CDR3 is CAWSVQVAGANVLTF. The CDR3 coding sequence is TGTGCCTGGAGTGTACAGGTGGCTGGGGCCAACGTCCTGACTTTC.